The 26 T cell receptor beta chains listed next were all sequenced from one sample in a study of T cell changes during pregnancy in multiple sclerosis. Method: immunoSEQ multiplex PCR; TCRdb's copy keeps in-frame clones and lacks some. There are roughly 49,000 clones in the sample; roughly 91% occur only once, and approximately 0.25% lies in the top ten. This specimen consisted of CD4+ T cells from peripheral blood mononuclear cells, obtained in the second trimester of pregnancy. These receptors all come from a female donor with multiple sclerosis, enrolled in a pregnancy study.

This clone was picked up one time. This rearrangement joins TRBV5-1 to TRBJ1-1; D is uncertain. Trimming took 4 bases from V and 4 from J, leaving 8 bases between them. Germline V lookup: CDR1 SGHRS, CDR2 YFSETQ. CDR3 size: 12 residues. CDR3 in amino acids: CASSRPGTEAFF. CDR3 in DNA: TGCGCCAGCAGCCGCCCGGGCACTGAAGCTTTCTTT.

This clone showed up just a few times. Other DNA sequences of this sample code for an identical CDR3. The rearrangement uses TRBV5-1 and TRBJ1-2; 9 nucleotides align to TRBD1. V shed 0 bases and J 7 bases; nucleotides not matched to a gene: 4. Germline V lookup: CDR1 SGHRS, CDR2 YFSETQ. CDR3 length: 14 residues. The CDR3 sequence: CASSLEGQGRGYTF. The DNA of the CDR3 is TGCGCCAGCAGCTTGGAGGGACAGGGTCGTGGCTACACCTTC.

The CDR3 spells CASSRPGTGVFGYSYEQYF. The DNA for the CDR3 is TGTGCCAGCAGCAGACCCGGGACAGGGGTCTTTGGATACTCCTACGAGCAGTACTTC. The J gene is TRBJ2-7, the V gene TRBV7-9, with 10 nucleotides matching TRBD1. V trimming: 5 bases; J trimming: 0 bases; junction bases outside the gene matches: 16. There are 19 residues in the CDR3. Germline CDR1 SEHNR, CDR2 FQNEAQ (reference sequence).

V usage is TRBV5-8 and J usage is TRBJ2-1; TRBD1 is a possible D gene (5 bases). Germline V gene data show CDR1 as SGHTS and CDR2 as YDEGEE. The CDR3 has 14 residues. Trimming took off 0 bases at V and 7 bases at J, with 11 bases between the two ends. For the CDR3, the DNA is TGTGCCAGCAGCTTGGTGACAGTAGTTAATGAGCAGTTCTTC. This sequence encodes CASSLVTVVNEQFF.

This clone was found once. V gene TRBV27 combines with J gene TRBJ2-7; 15 nucleotides line up with TRBD2. This CDR3 spans 18 amino acids. J lost 3 bases, V lost 4 bases, and 10 bases had no gene match. Germline CDR1 reads MNHEY; CDR2 reads SMNVEV (reference sequence). The CDR3 is CASSSGTSGGLILYEQYF. The CDR3 coding sequence is TGTGCCAGCAGTTCCGGGACTAGCGGGGGGCTTATACTCTACGAGCAGTACTTC.

The chain couples TRBV5-4 to TRBJ2-2; 10 nucleotides agree with TRBD1. Per the germline V gene, CDR1 is SGHNT and CDR2 is YYREEE (reference sequence). The CDR3 loop spans 15 amino acids. V lost 6 bases and J lost 6; bases outside the gene matches: 8. CDR3 residues: CASNPGQGIPGELFF. In DNA, the CDR3 is TGTGCCAGCAATCCGGGACAGGGGATTCCCGGGGAGCTGTTTTTT.

About this clone itself: Different DNA sequences within this sample yield the same CDR3. The V gene is TRBV5-6, the J gene TRBJ1-3; 9 bases align to TRBD1. Germline V lookup: CDR1 SGHDT, CDR2 YYEEEE. V shed 4 bases and J 5 bases; nucleotides not matched to a gene: 4. The CDR3 extends over 14 amino acids. The chain's CDR3 is CASSPGQGRNTIYF. The DNA for the CDR3 is TGTGCCAGCAGCCCAGGACAGGGGAGAAACACCATATATTTT.

The genes are TRBV28 and TRBJ2-7, with 10 nucleotides matching TRBD1. CDR1 and CDR2 from the germline V gene are MDHEN and SYDVKM. This CDR3 spans 13 amino acids. J lost 5 bases, V lost 7 bases, and 5 bases had no gene match. This chain's CDR3 is CASTRDRGNEQYF. CDR3 in DNA: TGTGCCAGCACCCGGGACAGGGGCAACGAGCAGTACTTC.

J is TRBJ1-1 and V is TRBV27; 8 positions match TRBD1. Germline trimming cut 2 bases from V and 3 bases from J; bases unmatched to any gene: 2. Looked up from germline, CDR1 is MNHEY and CDR2 is SMNVEV (reference sequence). The CDR3 sequence is 14 residues long. The chain's CDR3 is CASSLDRGYTEAFF. CDR3 DNA sequence: TGTGCCAGCAGTTTAGACAGGGGATACACTGAAGCTTTCTTT.

This chain uses TRBV7-2 with TRBJ2-3; 8 nucleotides line up with TRBD2. The CDR3 is 15 amino acids. CDR1 and CDR2 (germline): SGHTA, FQGNSA. V lost 9 bases and J lost 5; bases outside the gene matches: 13. The CDR3 nucleotides are TGTGCCAGTATCGTCAGGGCGGGGGGAGGAGATACGCAGTATTTT. It encodes CASIVRAGGGDTQYF. Filled out from reference TRBV7-2 and TRBJ2-3, the complete variable domain reads GAGVSQSPSNKVTEKGKDVELRCDPISGHTALYWYRQSLGQGLEFLIYFQGNSAPDKSGLPSDRFSAERTGGSVSTLTIQRTQQEDSAVYLCASIVRAGGGDTQYFGPGTRLTVL.

The CDR3 sequence is CASSPLGGGETQYF. The DNA of the CDR3 is TGTGCCAGCAGCCCCTTGGGAGGCGGGGAGACCCAGTACTTC. The chain employs TRBV5-4 and TRBJ2-5; possible D gene TRBD2, 6 bases. V lost 4 bases, J lost 5 bases, and 15 bases lay in between. Germline-derived CDR1 and CDR2 are SGHNT and YYREEE (reference sequence). The CDR3 consists of 14 residues.

The genes are TRBV6-6 and TRBJ2-1; TRBD2 matches at 8 bases. Per germline, CDR1 MNHNY and CDR2 SVGAGI (reference sequence). The CDR3 has 16 amino acids. The J segment lost 2 bases and the V segment lost 0 bases, leaving 3 bases of the junction unmatched. The CDR3 DNA reads as TGTGCCAGCAGTTACTCGACTAGCGCAGCCTACAATGAGCAGTTCTTC. Translated, it gives CASSYSTSAAYNEQFF.

The chain has TRBV6-6 and TRBJ2-7; the match to TRBD1 covers 11 bases. Trimming cost V 10 bases and J 0 bases; bases outside gene matches: 11. The CDR3 totals 16 residues. Germline CDR1 MNHNY, CDR2 SVGAGI (reference sequence). The CDR3 nucleotides are TGTGCCACTTGTCCCGGGACAGGGGGTAACTCCTACGAGCAGTACTTC. Its translation is CATCPGTGGNSYEQYF.

V usage is TRBV28 and J usage is TRBJ2-5, with 8 nucleotides matching TRBD1. Looked up from germline, CDR1 is MDHEN and CDR2 is SYDVKM. The CDR3 covers 17 residues. Germline trimming cut 7 bases from V and 5 bases from J; bases unmatched to any gene: 18. The CDR3 loop is CASTLGGYRGFLETQYF. Here the CDR3 DNA reads TGTGCCAGCACCCTAGGGGGGTACAGGGGGTTTTTGGAGACCCAGTACTTC.

The CDR3 region is CASSLTGKGPDSQSSYNEQFF. The CDR3 DNA reads as TGTGCCAGCAGCTTAACGGGTAAGGGGCCGGACAGCCAAAGCTCCTACAATGAGCAGTTCTTC. This sequence joins TRBV7-3 and TRBJ2-1; D might be TRBD1 (6 bases). Trimming took 0 bases from V and 0 from J, leaving 24 bases between them. The germline V gene has CDR1 SGHTA and CDR2 FQGTGA. The CDR3 has 21 residues.

The CDR3 region has the DNA TGTGCCAGCTCACTTCGGGTAGCCGGCTCTGGAAACACCATATATTTT. Encoded protein: CASSLRVAGSGNTIYF. This sequence joins TRBV18 and TRBJ1-3; D unclear. Germline V gene sequence: CDR1 KGHSH, CDR2 LQKENI. Trimming took off 4 bases at V and 0 bases at J, with 13 bases between the two ends. CDR3 length: 16 residues. Variable domain in full (rest from reference TRBV18 and TRBJ1-3): NAGVMQNPRHLVRRRGQEARLRCSPMKGHSHVYWYRQLPEEGLKFMVYLQKENIIDESGMPKERFSAEFPKEGPSILRIQQVVRGDSAAYFCASSLRVAGSGNTIYFGEGSWLTVV.

Worth noting for this clone: The junction departs from germline at one end; a sequencing error may be responsible. V is TRBV6-5 and J is TRBJ1-1; no reliable D call. Germline V CDR1 and CDR2: MNHEY, SVGAGI. The CDR3 runs to 12 residues. CDR3 sequence reads: CASGDPGSPQAF. CDR3 in DNA: TGTGCCAGCGGAGACCCTGGGTCGCCCCAAGCGTTT.

V and J are TRBV25-1 and TRBJ2-1; 7 nucleotides agree with TRBD2. CDR1 MGHDK and CDR2 SYGVNS come from the germline V gene. The CDR3 is made up of 13 amino acids. J was trimmed by 7 bases and V by 4 bases; bases with no gene match: 4. Here the CDR3 DNA reads TGTGCCAGCAGTGTCGGGGGAGGGAATGAGCAGTTCTTC. This encodes CASSVGGGNEQFF.

The chain recombines TRBV27 with TRBJ2-7, with D unclear. The CDR3 is made up of 16 amino acids. The ends were cut back, 2 bases at V and 3 bases at J, with 17 bases in the middle. Germline-derived CDR1 and CDR2 are MNHEY and SMNVEV (reference sequence). The CDR3 protein is CASSLGYQRPDYEQYF. CDR3 nucleotide sequence: TGTGCCAGCAGTTTAGGGTATCAGCGCCCCGACTACGAGCAGTACTTC.

V gene TRBV7-2 combines with J gene TRBJ1-2; D remains unclear. The length of the CDR3 is 14 residues. V was pared by 2 bases and J by 0 bases, with 7 bases between. The germline V gene encodes CDR1 SGHTA and CDR2 FQGNSA. CDR3 in amino acids: CASSLQASNYGYTF. CDR3 nucleotides: TGTGCCAGCAGCTTACAGGCTTCTAACTATGGCTACACCTTC.

The sample holds a few counts of this clone. The V and J genes are TRBV6-5 and TRBJ1-1, with D possibly being TRBD1 (6 bases). Trimming shortened V by 4 bases and J by 3 bases, and 9 bases separated the two germline ends. CDR3 length equals 13 residues. CDR1 is MNHEY, CDR2 SVGAGI, per germline. As DNA, the CDR3 is TGTGCCAGCAGTTTTAACAGGGACACTGAAGCTTTCTTT. This translates into CASSFNRDTEAFF.

This sequence joins TRBV6-5 and TRBJ1-2; 7 positions agree with TRBD1. Germline values: CDR1 MNHEY, CDR2 SVGAGI. J was trimmed by 8 bases and V by 7 bases; bases with no gene match: 16. The CDR3 loop spans 15 amino acids. CDR3 sequence: CASTQPGGPQGGYTF. CDR3 DNA sequence: TGTGCCAGCACTCAACCAGGGGGGCCCCAAGGAGGCTACACCTTC.

The gene calls are TRBV10-2 and TRBJ2-4; TRBD2 matches at 8 bases. V shed 6 bases and J 7 bases; nucleotides not matched to a gene: 17. Germline V gene sequence: CDR1 WSHSY, CDR2 SAAADI. This CDR3 spans 17 amino acids. As DNA, the CDR3 is TGCGCCAGCAGCCTCCCGGGGACTAGGGAAAGAGGGAACATTCAGTACTTC. Its protein is CASSLPGTRERGNIQYF.

The gene calls are TRBV7-9 and TRBJ1-1, with 9 positions matching TRBD1. This CDR3 has 15 amino acids. J was trimmed by 3 bases and V by 4 bases; bases with no gene match: 6. Germline CDR1 and CDR2: SEHNR and FQNEAQ (reference sequence). The CDR3 reads CASSSTGGWDTEAFF. In nucleotides, the CDR3 is TGTGCCAGCAGCTCCACAGGGGGCTGGGACACTGAAGCTTTCTTT.

The chain is built from TRBV5-1 and TRBJ2-1, with D unresolved. Trimming stripped 2 bases from V and 4 bases from J, with 10 bases between. Germline CDR1 and CDR2: SGHRS and YFSETQ. The CDR3 spans 14 residues. CDR3 protein: CASSFWADYNEQFF. As DNA, the CDR3 is TGCGCCAGCAGCTTTTGGGCTGATTACAATGAGCAGTTCTTC. Filled out from reference TRBV5-1 and TRBJ2-1, the complete variable domain reads KAGVTQTPRYLIKTRGQQVTLSCSPISGHRSVSWYQQTPGQGLQFLFEYFSETQRNKGNFPGRFSGRQFSNSRSEMNVSTLELGDSALYLCASSFWADYNEQFFGPGTRLTVL.

The chain links TRBV5-5 to TRBJ2-7; a weak D match, TRBD1 (5 bases). This CDR3 contains 15 residues. Germline V CDR1 and CDR2: SGHKS, YYEKEE (reference sequence). The ends were cut back, 3 bases at V and 4 bases at J, with 17 bases in the middle. CDR3 DNA sequence: TGTGCCAGCAGCTCCGCGGATGGGGCCTCATACGAGCAGTACTTC. Translating gives CASSSADGASYEQYF.